This T cell receptor beta chain was recovered during a study of OX40 agonist ivuxolimab in advanced cancers. Some clones are missing from TCRdb's copy, which holds only in-frame ones; the method was immunoSEQ multiplex PCR. The profile shows roughly 140,000 clones, under 95% of them singletons. This CDR3 spans 12 amino acids. Germline V gene lookup returns CDR1 SQVTM and CDR2 ANQGSEA. V gave up 4 bases and J gave up 5 bases, with 10 bases separating them. The TCR was taken from an adult with an advanced solid tumor such as melanoma, head and neck, liver or kidney cancer. V usage is TRBV29-1 and J usage is TRBJ2-3; no clear D. Sequenced material: CD4+ or CD8+ T cells sorted from blood, taken in a trial of the OX40 agonist ivuxolimab. The CDR3 loop is CSVARLRDTQYF. CDR3 DNA sequence: TGCAGCGTTGCGCGGTTGAGAGATACGCAGTATTTT.